The rows below give T cell receptor beta chains drawn from one sample of a study of shared clonotypes between healthy human individuals. Using immunoSEQ multiplex PCR, the repertoire was profiled, and TCRdb retains in-frame clones only, with some absent. In the table there are roughly 1,800,000 clones, less than 95% of which are singletons. The material sequenced was naive CD8+ T cells sorted from blood. Source of these receptors: a man younger than 35 in good health. CDR3s include the opening cysteine and the closing phenylalanine or tryptophan.

V | CDR3
TRBV11-1 | CASSFDRDSYEQYF
TRBV30 | CALDLHSYEQYF
TRBV4-3 | CASSQDFDGSYEQYF
TRBV18 | CASSPPMNSNQPQHF
TRBV10-2 | CASQGIGMNTEAFF
TRBV2 | CASSTISVGTDTQYF
TRBV7-4 | CASSLDLILEQYF
TRBV5-1 | CASSLFDNEQFF
TRBV9 | CASSGFTHPIAGSYNEQFF
TRBV5-6 | CASSPPSSYEQYF
TRBV28 | CASSLLGTQYF
TRBV7-9 | CASSPNFDEQYF
TRBV13 | CASSSRGQLNSPLHF
TRBV4-3 | CASSQDPTPQVLTF
TRBV7-2 | CASSLDLEGLAYEQYF
TRBV28 | CASRWRGGDTEAFF
TRBV5-6 | CASSLVGVTEAFF
TRBV7-9 | CASSLATETQYF
TRBV19 | CASSFDYREETQYF
TRBV4-2 | CASSQEGGLGTDTQYF
TRBV6-5 | CASSYREEGELFF
TRBV27 | CASSLGTGTPEFF
TRBV5-1 | CASSEWAGGLGNEQFF
TRBV9 | CASSVASGQGARDTGELFF
TRBV27 | CASSFSGQTDTQYF
TRBV27 | CASSLKVGYGYTF
TRBV7-6 | CASSSSMGATNTGELFF
TRBV7-9 | CASSSSGSRYNEQFF
TRBV6-6 | CASSYWLGETQYF
TRBV7-2 | CASSFLVADTQYF
TRBV6-1 | CASTVPHRTAETQYF
TRBV4-3 | CASSQDRLNQPQHF
TRBV4-2 | CASSPWGPYEQYF
TRBV18 | CASSPKQKDNEQFF
TRBV6-1 | CASSASRGPGSYEQYF
TRBV7-8 | CASSLEGTGELFF
TRBV6-1 | CASSDLVMAGEQFF
TRBV27 | CASSLIGPGANVLTF
TRBV27 | CASSFPYEQYF
TRBV30 | CAWSDSETQYF
TRBV28 | CASSLYAGQGTDTQYF
TRBV5-1 | CASSLKDISYEQYF
TRBV28 | CASSTDSSGNTIYF
TRBV4-3 | CASSQDRTVPSGYTF
TRBV28 | CASEDDTGSRGANVLTF
TRBV10-2 | CASSESVGYYEQYF
TRBV28 | CASSLGGLNQPQHF
TRBV28 | CASTSAGGSYEQYF
TRBV7-9 | CASSLEASNEKLFF
TRBV7-9 | CASSLVGLGADYEQYF
TRBV11-2 | CASSLEVWGGREETQYF
TRBV5-4 | CASSLLGNYNEQFF
TRBV13 | CASRATGFEGYEQYF